This TCR beta chain was documented in a study of radiation and T cells in renal cell carcinoma. The study, taken as a whole, reports: In blood, top tumor clones expanded by 2 weeks, shrinking by 4. Pretreatment tumor biopsies were lacking, so baseline clonotypes are unknown.

This CDR3 is 14 amino acids long. Between the trimmed V and J ends, which lost 2 bases and 6 bases, there was a span of 13 bases. Per the germline V gene, CDR1 is SGHTA and CDR2 is FQGNSA. The table came from immunoSEQ multiplex PCR; TCRdb's copy has only in-frame clones and leaves some out. This repertoire shows approximately 61,000 clones, roughly four fifths found once; its top ten account for over 6%. Described time point: blood 2 weeks post-SBRT. As to treatment: 15 Gy SBRT to primary tumor, nephrectomy 4 weeks later. Blood was sampled at baseline, 2 weeks and 4 weeks after SBRT. Concerning this clone itself: The antigen is not known.

The sequence came from a man aged 55-75 years with renal cell carcinoma. The chain employs TRBV7-2 and TRBJ1-2; TRBD1 might be the D (5 bases). The material sequenced was blood, taken from a patient whose treatment included radiotherapy and nephrectomy. For the CDR3, the DNA is TGTGCCAGCAGCTTAATGCAGGGTGGGGATGGCTACACCTTC. Residues: CASSLMQGGDGYTF.